The 28 T cell receptor beta chains given below trace back to one sample, sequenced in a study of breast tumors, draining lymph nodes, adjacent tissues. One entry per CDR3 protein, called by TCRdb with MiXCR from the multiplex PCR reads. The table lists approximately 100,000 distinct CDR3 sequences, 21% of them singletons. Axillary draining lymph nodes of breast cancer patients supplied the node samples. The sequenced material came from axillary lymph node tissue. The receptors were gathered from a female donor with breast cancer. Some clones in this sample may be carry-over from other donors' samples.

This clonotype was recorded at least ten times. The chain has TRBV2 and TRBJ2-1; D ambiguous. The CDR3 has 13 residues. Trimming took 2 bases from V and 3 from J, leaving 5 bases between them. CDR1 and CDR2 from the germline V gene are SNHLY and FYNNEI. In DNA form, the CDR3 reads TGTGCCAGCAGTGAAACGCGCTACAATGAGCAGTTCTTC. This translates into CASSETRYNEQFF.

This clonotype occurred many times. This chain uses TRBV5-6 with TRBJ2-7; a possible D gene is TRBD1 (8 bases). Germline V gives CDR1 SGHDT, CDR2 YYEEEE. This CDR3 is 15 amino acids long. Trimming took 3 bases from V and 0 from J, leaving 13 bases between them. The CDR3 DNA sequence: TGTGCCAGCAGCTCTACAGGGGGGGGCTCCTACGAGCAGTACTTC. Translated, it gives CASSSTGGGSYEQYF.

This clonotype was seen at least ten times. The DNA for the CDR3 is TGCAGCGTTGACGGGCTGGGCTATGGCTACACCTTC. It yields the protein CSVDGLGYGYTF. This chain links TRBV29-1 with TRBJ1-2, with D hard to call. Germline V gene lookup returns CDR1 SQVTM and CDR2 ANQGSEA. The CDR3 loop spans 12 amino acids. The V and J ends lost 3 bases and 4 bases respectively, with 9 bases between them.

The table lists this clonotype with many counts. J is TRBJ1-6 and V is TRBV5-6, with D hard to call. CDR1 and CDR2 from the germline V gene are SGHDT and YYEEEE. The CDR3 length is 16 residues. V lost 2 bases and J lost 0, with 9 bases in between. The CDR3 DNA follows: TGTGCCAGCAGCTTTCGGGGAAGCTCCTATAATTCACCCCTCCACTTT. As protein: CASSFRGSSYNSPLHF.

At least ten counts were recorded for this clonotype. The CDR3 region is CASSVEGQAPYNEQFF. CDR3 DNA sequence: TGTGCCAGCAGCGTAGAGGGACAGGCCCCTTACAATGAGCAGTTCTTC. This sequence joins TRBV9 and TRBJ2-1; 8 bases align to TRBD1. The CDR3 has 16 amino acids. Germline V gives CDR1 SGDLS, CDR2 YYNGEE. V lost 0 bases to trimming and J lost 4 bases; unmatched junction nucleotides: 6.

As concerns this clonotype: Given a much more abundant clone one base away, this may be a read error. The chain joins TRBV19 to TRBJ1-4; TRBD1 agrees at 12 bases. Trimming cost V 8 bases and J 4 bases; bases outside gene matches: 11. The CDR3 is 17 amino acids. The germline V gene encodes CDR1 LNHDA and CDR2 SQIVND (reference sequence). CDR3 nucleotide sequence: TGTGCCAGTTCAGAAAGGGACAGGGGGCTAAGTAATGAAAAACTGTTTTTT. Translation gives CASSERDRGLSNEKLFF.

This clonotype showed up many times. V gene TRBV7-3 combines with J gene TRBJ2-1; D is undetermined. CDR3 size: 14 residues. V shed 5 bases and J shed 4 bases, with 12 bases lying between them. Germline CDR1 is SGHTA and CDR2 is FQGTGA. The CDR3 coding sequence is TGTGCCAGCAGCCCACCCGGCCAGTACAATGAGCAGTTCTTC. Translating gives CASSPPGQYNEQFF.

The J gene is TRBJ1-1, the V gene TRBV7-9; a weak D match, TRBD1 (6 bases). The CDR3 consists of 13 residues. Germline-derived CDR1 and CDR2 are SEHNR and FQNEAQ (reference sequence). Trimming cost V 5 bases and J 4 bases, with 11 bases left between them. The CDR3 DNA follows: TGTGCCAGCAGCCGGGGACATTCCACTGAAGCTTTCTTT. It specifies CASSRGHSTEAFF.

This clonotype was counted many times. The chain employs TRBV9 and TRBJ2-3; D may be TRBD2 (6 bases). CDR3 size: 15 residues. V was clipped by 0 bases and J by 1 base, with 9 bases between them. Germline V lookup: CDR1 SGDLS, CDR2 YYNGEE. The CDR3: CASSVGSSGTDTQYF. The CDR3 nucleotides read TGTGCCAGCAGCGTAGGCTCTAGCGGCACAGATACGCAGTATTTT.

This clonotype was detected many times. V and J are TRBV20-1 and TRBJ2-7; the match to TRBD2 covers 7 bases. V dropped 1 base and J dropped 3; count of bases not matched to a gene: 3. The CDR3 covers 13 residues. Germline loops: CDR1 DFQATT, CDR2 SNEGSKA (reference sequence). Written as DNA, the CDR3 is TGCAGTGCTAGAGTCCTAGCGGACTACGAGCAGTACTTC. Translated: CSARVLADYEQYF.

In its sample, this clonotype was seen a few times. This chain connects TRBV27 to TRBJ1-5; TRBD1 matches at 8 bases. Germline values: CDR1 MNHEY, CDR2 SMNVEV (reference sequence). This CDR3 is 15 amino acids long. Trimming removed 6 bases from V and 5 bases from J; junction bases left unmatched: 9. The CDR3 region has the DNA TGTGCCAGCAGGCCTCACAGGGGGAATGATCAGCCCCAGCATTTT. The encoded protein is CASRPHRGNDQPQHF.

The sample holds many counts of this clonotype. The rearrangement links TRBV4-1 to TRBJ1-3; D gene ambiguous. CDR3 size: 16 residues. In germline, CDR1 is MGHRA, CDR2 YSYEKL. The V and J ends lost 2 bases and 4 bases respectively, with 15 bases between them. The CDR3 sequence is CASSQLTGPKGNTIYF. The DNA of the CDR3 is TGCGCCAGCAGCCAACTTACCGGGCCTAAGGGAAACACCATATATTTT.

This clonotype was detected ten times or more. Here the CDR3 reads CAWRVYPYEQYF. The CDR3 nucleotides are TGTGCCTGGAGAGTGTACCCCTACGAGCAGTACTTC. The V and J genes are TRBV30 and TRBJ2-7; D not resolved. Germline CDR1 and CDR2: GTSNPN and SVGIG (reference sequence). The CDR3 is made up of 12 amino acids. V dropped 3 bases and J dropped 2 bases, with 8 bases sitting between them. The variable domain in full, with the rest retrieved from reference TRBV30 and TRBJ2-7, is SQTIHQWPATLVQPVGSPLSLECTVEGTSNPNLYWYRQAAGRGLQLLFYSVGIGQISSEVPQNLSASRPQDRQFILSSKKLLLSDSGFYLCAWRVYPYEQYFGPGTRLTVT.

This clonotype was seen ten or more times. V gene TRBV18 combines with J gene TRBJ1-2; D not resolved. V lost 1 base to trimming and J lost 14 bases, with 14 bases between them. Germline-derived CDR1 and CDR2 are KGHSH and LQKENI. CDR3 size: 12 residues. CDR3 nucleotides: TGTGCCAGCTCACCACGAGAAGGAGGGCCGACCTTC. It translates to CASSPREGGPTF.

This clonotype came up many times. J is TRBJ2-7 and V is TRBV4-2; TRBD1 might be the D (6 bases). Deletions cut 0 bases from V and 7 bases from J, with 16 bases between. The CDR3 runs 15 residues. Germline V gene lookup returns CDR1 LGHNA and CDR2 YNFKEQ. Written as DNA, the CDR3 is TGTGCCAGCAGCCAAGATCCTCTGGGGGCGGAAGAGCAGTACTTC. Translation: CASSQDPLGAEEQYF.

This clonotype was seen ten or more times. The chain joins TRBV27 to TRBJ1-6, with 7 nucleotides matching TRBD1. From germline, CDR1 is MNHEY and CDR2 SMNVEV (reference sequence). V lost 4 bases and J lost 4; bases outside the gene matches: 7. This CDR3 region has 16 residues. The CDR3 nucleotides are TGTGCCAGCAGTTCCCTACCGGGACAGTATAATTCACCCCTCCACTTT. Protein product: CASSSLPGQYNSPLHF.

The table lists this clonotype with many counts. The chain employs TRBV9 and TRBJ2-1; 9 bases are a match to TRBD2. The CDR3 length is 15 residues. Looked up from germline, CDR1 is SGDLS and CDR2 is YYNGEE. Germline trimming cut 1 base from V and 9 bases from J; bases unmatched to any gene: 8. The CDR3 coding sequence is TGTGCCAGCAGCGTAAGAGGCGGGAGGGGGGGTGAGCAGTTCTTC. Its translation: CASSVRGGRGGEQFF.

In the case of this clonotype: This clone may be a read error of a much larger clone one base away. This chain uses TRBV5-1 with TRBJ1-3; D not certain. Looked up from germline, CDR1 is SGHRS and CDR2 is YFSETQ. The length of the CDR3 is 17 residues. CDR3 DNA: TGCGCCAGCAGCTTGCATGGAGGCAGGACCTCTGGAGACACCATATATTTT. It is translated as CASSLHGGRTSGDTIYF.

This clonotype was recorded many times. The V call is TRBV5-1, the J call TRBJ1-2; 7 positions agree with TRBD1. V trimming: 0 bases; J trimming: 6 bases; junction bases outside the gene matches: 8. The CDR3 is 15 residues long. The germline V gene encodes CDR1 SGHRS and CDR2 YFSETQ. The CDR3 nucleotides are TGCGCCAGCAGCTTGGAAGGGGGCAGCGCAAATGGCTACACCTTC. It codes for CASSLEGGSANGYTF.

This clonotype was detected many times. The V call is TRBV12-3 or TRBV12-4, the J call TRBJ1-2; D is uncertain. V lost 3 bases and J lost 2, with 7 bases in between. The CDR3 extends over 13 amino acids. The CDR3 loop reads CASSLTTNYGYTF. DNA for the CDR3: TGTGCCAGCAGTTTGACGACCAACTATGGCTACACCTTC.

The rearrangement joins TRBV5-1 to TRBJ2-2, with D unresolved. V shed 3 bases and J shed 3 bases, with 6 bases lying between them. The germline gives CDR1 SGHRS, CDR2 YFSETQ. The CDR3 totals 13 residues. The chain's CDR3 is CASSYADTGELFF. CDR3 DNA: TGCGCCAGCAGCTACGCAGACACCGGGGAGCTGTTTTTT.

This chain joins TRBV18 and TRBJ2-3, with a tentative D call TRBD2 (5 bases). Germline CDR1 KGHSH, CDR2 LQKENI. V lost 3 bases, J lost 2 bases, and 15 bases lay in between. The CDR3 length is 16 residues. CDR3 residues: CASSPGPGRVTDTQYF. CDR3 DNA sequence: TGTGCCAGCTCACCCGGCCCGGGGAGAGTCACAGATACGCAGTATTTT.

This clonotype was recorded at least ten times. J is TRBJ2-1 and V is TRBV10-3; no clear D gene. V gave up 0 bases and J gave up 5 bases, with 5 bases separating them. The CDR3 runs 13 residues. CDR1 and CDR2 from the germline V gene are ENHRY and SYGVKD. CDR3 DNA sequence: TGTGCCATCAGTGAGTCCCAGGACAATGAGCAGTTCTTC. Its protein product is CAISESQDNEQFF.

This clonotype was counted between two and nine times. The chain recombines TRBV12-3 or TRBV12-4 with TRBJ2-2; no definite D call. CDR3 length: 13 residues. Trimming left V 3 bases short and J 9 bases short, with 11 bases between. CDR3 bases: TGTGCCAGCAGTTTCGAGAATCCGTGGGAGCTGTTTTTT. Protein: CASSFENPWELFF.

This clonotype was observed many times. The chain uses TRBV7-2 and TRBJ1-3, with D perhaps matching TRBD1 (5 bases). The V and J ends lost 0 bases and 7 bases respectively, with 16 bases between them. The CDR3 consists of 16 residues. The V gene's germline CDR1 is SGHTA and CDR2 FQGNSA. The CDR3 here is CASSLAPLDSGNTIYF. The CDR3 DNA reads TGTGCCAGCAGCTTAGCCCCGCTCGACTCAGGGAACACCATATATTTT.

At least ten counts were recorded for this clonotype. This chain joins TRBV7-2 and TRBJ2-7; 7 positions agree with TRBD1. CDR1 is SGHTA and CDR2 is FQGNSA in the germline V gene. J gave up 2 bases and V 5 bases, and 6 bases lay outside the gene matches. This CDR3 is built from 14 residues. The CDR3 spells CASSKQGLTYEQYF. Written as DNA, the CDR3 is TGTGCCAGCAGCAAACAGGGGTTAACCTACGAGCAGTACTTC.

At least ten counts were recorded for this clonotype. The chain has TRBV14 and TRBJ1-2; D possibly corresponds to TRBD1 (6 bases). Trimming took off 1 base at V and 5 bases at J, with 17 bases between the two ends. Germline CDR1 is SGHDN and CDR2 is FVKESK. This CDR3 is built from 16 residues. This CDR3 is CASSQATGFGNYGYTF. CDR3 DNA: TGTGCCAGCAGCCAAGCCACAGGGTTCGGCAATTATGGCTACACCTTC.

The CDR3 loop reads CASSIRGVLFF. Written as DNA, the CDR3 is TGTGCCAGTAGTATACGAGGGGTTCTGTTTTTT. V gene TRBV19 combines with J gene TRBJ1-4, with D possibly TRBD1 on 5 matching bases. Trimming cost V 2 bases and J 14 bases, with 9 bases left between them. CDR3 length equals 11 residues. CDR1 is LNHDA and CDR2 is SQIVND in the germline V gene (reference sequence).